This entry describes one T cell receptor beta chain. J was trimmed by 7 bases and V by 6 bases; bases with no gene match: 30. Germline lookup yields CDR1 MNHEY and CDR2 SMNVEV (reference sequence). The length of the CDR3 is 21 residues. Sequencing used immunoSEQ multiplex PCR; TCRdb keeps in-frame clones, though not all of them. There are about 240,000 clones in the sample; about 87% occur only once, and just over 2.5% lies in the top ten. These data originate in a study of blood T cell repertoires in COVID-19. Study as a whole: Sources were T cells, B-cell-depleted T cells, or PBMCs; the material itself was cDNA or gDNA.

Categorization into cohorts depended on clinical history that participants reported. This clonotype originated in a woman aged 30 to 39 with acute COVID-19. V is TRBV27 and J is TRBJ1-2, with 9 bases fitting TRBD1. Specimen: PBMCs or T cells enriched from blood (not recorded which). The CDR3 DNA reads TGTGCCAGCAGCCAGCGTGCTCCCGTCCGGGACAGGGTGGTAGGGTTTGGTGGCTACACCTTC. Encoded protein: CASSQRAPVRDRVVGFGGYTF.